This T cell receptor beta chain came from a study of T cell repertoires in ileal Crohn's disease. Study-wide context: Operated complications were stricturing disease (approximately 61%) and penetrating disease (39%).

Germline V gene lookup returns CDR1 SGDLS and CDR2 YYNGEE. Trimming cost V 3 bases and J 3 bases, with 15 bases left between them. This CDR3 is built from 15 residues. General study points: Active smokers at surgery had more clonal expansions than non-smokers. All patients with clonality above 26.8% had endoscopic recurrence.

The assay was immunoSEQ multiplex PCR, and TCRdb's table has in-frame clones only and misses some. Of roughly 7,100 clones in the sample, 70% were seen once. Of note for this clone: Antigen: not known.

The receptor was isolated from an adult with Crohn's disease. The rearrangement links TRBV9 to TRBJ2-5; D possibly corresponds to TRBD1 (6 bases). The sequencing input was ileal tissue. The CDR3 here is CASSAEGVSEETQYF. In nucleotides, the CDR3 is TGTGCCAGCAGCGCCGAGGGGGTCTCAGAAGAGACCCAGTACTTC. The whole variable domain, filled in from reference TRBV9 and TRBJ2-5, reads DSGVTQTPKHLITATGQRVTLRCSPRSGDLSVYWYQQSLDQGLQFLIQYYNGEERAKGNILERFSAQQFPDLHSELNLSSLELGDSALYFCASSAEGVSEETQYFGPGTRLLVL.